The rows below give T cell receptor beta chains drawn from one sample of a study of cytotoxic CD8 clonotypes in ibrutinib-treated CLL. Generated by immunoSEQ multiplex PCR, the TCRdb table keeps only in-frame clones and is missing some. The profile shows around 250,000 clones, 70% of them singletons. The specimen comprised PBMCs, sampled after 24 months of ibrutinib treatment. The receptor set was obtained from a human donor with chronic lymphocytic leukemia. CDR3s include the opening cysteine and the closing phenylalanine or tryptophan. Fields, in order: J gene, D gene, V gene, clone size, CDR3 protein, CDR3 DNA. D genes are given only for firm matches. The size of a clone is reported for some rows only, either as once, few or many, or as a class for expanded clones.

>TRBJ2-1|.|TRBV21-1|.
CASRNRGGRSNEQFF
TGTGCCAGCAGGAATCGAGGCGGGAGATCTAATGAGCAGTTCTTC
>TRBJ2-5|.|TRBV15|.
CATSRGLGTETQYF
TGTGCCACCAGCAGAGGACTGGGTACCGAGACCCAGTACTTC
>TRBJ1-1|.|TRBV2|.
CASNRDLGDTEAFF
TGTGCCAGCAATCGGGACCTGGGGGACACTGAAGCTTTCTTT
>TRBJ2-7|TRBD2|TRBV9|.
CASSVVRTRLAGFYEQYF
TGTGCCAGCAGCGTAGTTCGGACGAGACTAGCGGGCTTCTACGAGCAGTACTTC
>TRBJ2-7|.|TRBV4-2|.
CASSQDSSTYEQYF
TGTGCCAGCAGCCAAGACTCCAGTACCTACGAGCAGTACTTC
>TRBJ2-1|TRBD2|TRBV13|few
CASSLELAGSNEQFF
TGTGCCAGCAGCTTAGAACTAGCGGGATCCAATGAGCAGTTCTTC
>TRBJ2-6|.|TRBV6-5|many
CASSSDSFSGANVLTF
TGTGCCAGCAGTTCTGACAGCTTCTCTGGGGCCAACGTCCTGACTTTC
>TRBJ2-3|.|TRBV9|.
CASSVEPETDTQYF
TGTGCCAGCAGCGTAGAGCCCGAGACAGATACGCAGTATTTT
>TRBJ2-1|TRBD2|TRBV7-2|.
CASSLGLPGLAGYNEQFF
TGTGCCAGCAGCTTAGGCTTACCGGGACTAGCGGGGTACAATGAGCAGTTCTTC
>TRBJ1-1|.|TRBV28|.
CASAWGTEAFF
TGTGCCAGCGCCTGGGGGACTGAAGCTTTCTTT
>TRBJ2-7|TRBD2|TRBV4-2|.
CASSQSVTSETYEQYF
TGTGCCAGCAGCCAAAGTGTAACTAGCGAAACCTACGAGCAGTACTTC
>TRBJ2-3|TRBD2|TRBV28|.
CASSSPGAGGTDTQYF
TGTGCCAGCAGTTCCCCAGGAGCGGGAGGCACAGATACGCAGTATTTT